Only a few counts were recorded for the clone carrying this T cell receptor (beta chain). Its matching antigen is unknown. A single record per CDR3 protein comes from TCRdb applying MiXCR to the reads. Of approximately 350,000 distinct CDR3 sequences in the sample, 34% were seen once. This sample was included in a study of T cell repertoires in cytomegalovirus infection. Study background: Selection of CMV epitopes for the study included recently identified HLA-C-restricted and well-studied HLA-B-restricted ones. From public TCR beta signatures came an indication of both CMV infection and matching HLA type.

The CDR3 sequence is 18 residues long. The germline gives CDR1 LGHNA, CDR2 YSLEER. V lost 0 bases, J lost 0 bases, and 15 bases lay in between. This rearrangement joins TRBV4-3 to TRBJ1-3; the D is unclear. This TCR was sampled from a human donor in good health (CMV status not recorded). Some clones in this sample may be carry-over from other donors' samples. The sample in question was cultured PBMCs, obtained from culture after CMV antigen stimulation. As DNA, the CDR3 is TGCGCCAGCAGCCAAGACCCCACGGATGGAAGCTCTGGAAACACCATATATTTT. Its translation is CASSQDPTDGSSGNTIYF.